What follows are 15 T cell receptor beta chains derived from one specimen sequenced in a study of neurological immune-mediated disorders. TCRdb reanalysed the 5' RACE reads using MiXCR and keeps one entry per CDR3 protein. Of some 48,000 distinct CDR3 sequences in the sample, under 25% were seen once. Noted time point: technical triplicate 3. The sequencing sample was made of PBMCs. Receptors were obtained from a man in his sixties with HTLV-1-associated myelopathy (HAM/TSP).

In its sample, this clonotype was seen once. The V gene is TRBV5-1, the J gene TRBJ2-1; D gene unclear. This CDR3 is built from 11 residues. The germline CDR1 and CDR2 sequences are SGHRS and YFSETQ. Trimming shortened V by 4 bases and J by 10 bases, and 9 bases separated the two germline ends. The chain's CDR3 is CASSLETEQFF. In DNA form, the CDR3 reads TGCGCCAGCAGCCTCGAGACGGAGCAGTTCTTC. Based on the CDR3 plus reference TRBV5-1 and TRBJ2-1, the full variable domain is KAGVTQTPRYLIKTRGQQVTLSCSPISGHRSVSWYQQTPGQGLQFLFEYFSETQRNKGNFPGRFSGRQFSNSRSEMNVSTLELGDSALYLCASSLETEQFFGPGTRLTVL.

In its sample, this clonotype was seen many times. The gene calls are TRBV5-1 and TRBJ1-2; D unresolved. CDR1 is SGHRS and CDR2 is YFSETQ in the germline V gene. This CDR3 is 13 amino acids long. Trimming took 0 bases from V and 4 from J, leaving 7 bases between them. The CDR3 is CASSLDGGYGYTF. For the CDR3, the DNA is TGCGCCAGCAGCTTGGATGGCGGCTATGGCTACACCTTC.

This clonotype was recorded many times. The rearrangement uses TRBV5-1 and TRBJ2-7, with TRBD1 as a possible D gene (6 bases). The CDR3 is 14 amino acids. V shed 4 bases and J shed 1 base, with 12 bases lying between them. Germline V gene lookup returns CDR1 SGHRS and CDR2 YFSETQ. Here the CDR3 DNA reads TGCGCCAGCAGCGAACAGGGTAGGTCCTACGAGCAGTACTTC. This encodes CASSEQGRSYEQYF.

By its share, this clonotype is medium-sized. The chain joins TRBV3-1 to TRBJ2-5; D might be TRBD2 (6 bases). The ends were cut back, 4 bases at V and 4 bases at J, with 13 bases in the middle. The germline V gene encodes CDR1 LGHDT and CDR2 YNNKEL (reference sequence). This CDR3 comprises 14 residues. In DNA, the CDR3 is TGTGCCAGCAGCCCACGAGGAGGGCGAGAGACCCAGTACTTC. Its protein is CASSPRGGRETQYF.

The chain is built from TRBV6-2 or TRBV6-3 and TRBJ2-5; a possible D gene is TRBD2 (8 bases). The CDR3 runs 14 residues. Germline loops: CDR1 MNHEY, CDR2 SVGEGT. V lost 5 bases and J 7 bases, leaving 17 bases between the germline ends. The CDR3 DNA reads TGTGCCAGCAGTCGAGGGACAGCGGGGGTGACCCAGTACTTC. Amino acids: CASSRGTAGVTQYF.

This clonotype was picked up many times. The J gene is TRBJ2-7, the V gene TRBV12-3 or TRBV12-4, with D perhaps TRBD2 (5 bases). CDR3 size: 15 residues. Between the trimmed V and J ends, which lost 4 bases and 1 base, there was a span of 14 bases. CDR3 region: CASSSEPGRSYEQYF. The CDR3 nucleotides are TGTGCCAGCAGTTCGGAGCCGGGAAGGTCCTACGAGCAGTACTTC.

The chain couples TRBV19 to TRBJ2-4; D gene uncertain. The V end lost 1 base, the J end lost 0 bases, and 4 bases lay between the germline ends. The CDR3 consists of 14 residues. In germline, CDR1 is LNHDA, CDR2 SQIVND (reference sequence). CDR3 region: CASSIGIAKNIQYF. Written as DNA, the CDR3 is TGTGCCAGTAGTATAGGCATAGCCAAAAACATTCAGTACTTC.

This clonotype was seen ten or more times. The chain recombines TRBV15 with TRBJ2-5; D is ambiguous. This CDR3 has 12 amino acids. Trimming removed 2 bases from V and 3 bases from J, with 4 bases in between. Germline CDR1 and CDR2: LNHNV and YYDKDF (reference sequence). The CDR3 loop reads CATSRREETQYF. The DNA of the CDR3 is TGTGCCACCAGCAGAAGGGAAGAGACCCAGTACTTC.

In its sample, this clonotype was seen many times. The chain carries TRBV29-1 and TRBJ1-1, with 7 bases identical to TRBD1. The CDR3 contains 13 residues. Germline V gene lookup returns CDR1 SQVTM and CDR2 ANQGSEA. J gave up 4 bases and V 6 bases, and 8 bases lay outside the gene matches. The CDR3 DNA reads TGCAGCGTGCATCAATGGGACAGCACTGAAGCTTTCTTT. Translated: CSVHQWDSTEAFF.

This clonotype was seen at least ten times. V is TRBV20-1 and J is TRBJ2-5; D is possibly TRBD2 (5 bases). The CDR3 consists of 15 residues. Germline CDR1 DFQATT, CDR2 SNEGSKA (reference sequence). Trimming took 1 base from V and 1 from J, leaving 13 bases between them. DNA for the CDR3: TGCAGTGCTAGAGTTGGCAGCGGAGCCCAAGAGACCCAGTACTTC. The encoded protein is CSARVGSGAQETQYF.

Many counts were recorded for this clonotype. The V call is TRBV25-1, the J call TRBJ2-3; 8 positions match TRBD2. The J segment lost 5 bases and the V segment lost 0 bases, leaving 1 base of the junction unmatched. Per germline, CDR1 MGHDK and CDR2 SYGVNS. The CDR3 spans 14 residues. DNA of the CDR3: TGTGCCAGCAGTGAATACCTAGCGGGAGATACGCAGTATTTT. Protein: CASSEYLAGDTQYF. Full variable domain (rest looked up from reference TRBV25-1 and TRBJ2-3): EADIYQTPRYLVIGTGKKITLECSQTMGHDKMYWYQQDPGMELHLIHYSYGVNSTEKGDLSSESTVSRIRTEHFPLTLESARPSHTSQYLCASSEYLAGDTQYFGPGTRLTVL.

This clonotype was counted at least ten times. The J gene is TRBJ2-5, the V gene TRBV20-1, with a possible D match to TRBD2 (6 bases). Germline CDR1 DFQATT, CDR2 SNEGSKA (reference sequence). The CDR3 is 12 amino acids. Trimming shortened V by 6 bases and J by 3 bases, and 11 bases separated the two germline ends. DNA for the CDR3: TGCAGTGCCACGGGACTTGAAGAGACCCAGTACTTC. It is translated as CSATGLEETQYF.

This clonotype occurred many times. The gene calls are TRBV7-3 and TRBJ1-2; D might be TRBD1 (6 bases). This CDR3 is 13 amino acids long. The germline CDR1 and CDR2 sequences are SGHTA and FQGTGA. V was trimmed by 6 bases and J by 7 bases, leaving 15 bases between them. The CDR3 DNA is TGTGCCAGCAGTCAAACAGGGAGTGCTGGCTACACCTTC. This encodes CASSQTGSAGYTF.

This clonotype was picked up many times. The chain combines TRBV5-1 with TRBJ2-3; no definite D call. V was clipped by 3 bases and J by 6 bases, with 8 bases between them. Germline CDR1 is SGHRS and CDR2 is YFSETQ. CDR3 length: 12 amino acids. CDR3 amino acids: CASSSHKDTQYF. The CDR3 region has the DNA TGCGCCAGCAGCTCCCATAAGGATACGCAGTATTTT.

This clonotype appeared a single time. This may stem from a read error, because a much larger clone lies one nucleotide away. CDR3 sequence reads: CSALESRGGSSNTLYF. DNA for the CDR3: TGCAGTGCCCTAGAAAGCCGTGGCGGGAGCAGTAATACGCTGTATTTT. J is TRBJ2-3 and V is TRBV20-1, with 7 bases lining up with TRBD2. The germline gives CDR1 DFQATT, CDR2 SNEGSKA (reference sequence). The CDR3 is 16 residues long.